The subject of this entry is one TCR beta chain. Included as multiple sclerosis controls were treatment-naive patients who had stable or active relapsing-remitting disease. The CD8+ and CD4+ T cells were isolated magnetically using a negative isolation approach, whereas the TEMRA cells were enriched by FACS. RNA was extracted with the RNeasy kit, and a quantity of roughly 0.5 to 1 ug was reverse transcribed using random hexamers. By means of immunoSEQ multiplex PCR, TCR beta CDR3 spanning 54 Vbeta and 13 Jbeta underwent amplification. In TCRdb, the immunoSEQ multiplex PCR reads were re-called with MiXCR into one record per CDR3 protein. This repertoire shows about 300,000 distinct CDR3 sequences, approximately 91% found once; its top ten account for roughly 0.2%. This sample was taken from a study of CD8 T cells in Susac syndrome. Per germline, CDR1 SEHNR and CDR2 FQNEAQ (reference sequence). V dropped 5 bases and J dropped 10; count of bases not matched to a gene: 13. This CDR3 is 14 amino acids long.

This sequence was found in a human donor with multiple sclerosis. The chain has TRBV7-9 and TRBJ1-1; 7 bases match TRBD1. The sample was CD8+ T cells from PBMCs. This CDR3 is CASSHQGGEWVAFF. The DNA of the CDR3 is TGTGCCAGCAGCCATCAGGGGGGTGAATGGGTAGCTTTCTTT.